The present T cell receptor beta chain was sequenced within a study of vaccination and CD4 T cells after COVID-19. Study-level information: The convalescent group had six males, four females, seven Caucasians, two Asians, one multiracial. Across the group, participants received two doses of either BNT162b2 or mRNA-1273 vaccine. Notes on the study in general: Convalescent patients' clones that were vaccine-specific were spike mono-reactive in 304 of 307 cases.

The CDR3 runs to 14 residues. Deletions cut 0 bases from V and 6 bases from J, with 12 bases between. Germline values: CDR1 MGHRA, CDR2 YSYEKL. Described treatment: approximately nine-day PBMC culture with coronavirus spike peptide pools or control peptides (ViraFEST assay). Following expansion of antigen-specific T cells with peptide pools, ViraFEST then sequenced TCRs. Of note for this clonotype: Its antigen is as yet unknown.

An Oncomine TCR Beta short-read assay was used to sequence the DNA from cultured CD4+ T cells. MiXCR, applied by TCRdb to the PCR reads, yields one record per CDR3 protein. The sample records under 25,000 distinct CDR3 sequences, roughly two fifths being singletons. V is TRBV4-1 and J is TRBJ2-7; the D gene is possibly TRBD2 (6 bases). Sequenced here: CD4+ T cells from blood, cultured in vitro, sampled before SARS-CoV-2 vaccination. This sequence originates from a human donor who had recovered from COVID-19. CDR3 DNA: TGCGCCAGCAGCCAAGAGGTCTGGGGAGGCGAGCAGTACTTC. This gives the protein CASSQEVWGGEQYF.